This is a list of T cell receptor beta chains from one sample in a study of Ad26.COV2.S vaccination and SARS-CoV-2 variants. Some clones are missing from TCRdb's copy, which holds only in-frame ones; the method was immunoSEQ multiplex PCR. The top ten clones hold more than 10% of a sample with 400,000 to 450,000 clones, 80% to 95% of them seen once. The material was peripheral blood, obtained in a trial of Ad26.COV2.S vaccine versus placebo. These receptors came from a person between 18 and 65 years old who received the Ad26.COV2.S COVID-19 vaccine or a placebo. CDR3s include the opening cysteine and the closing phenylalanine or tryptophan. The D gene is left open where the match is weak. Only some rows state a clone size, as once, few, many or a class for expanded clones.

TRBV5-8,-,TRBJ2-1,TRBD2,TGTGCCAGCAGTAGGTTACGCGGGAGTTTGTATTACAATGAGCAGTTCTTC,CASSRLRGSLYYNEQFF
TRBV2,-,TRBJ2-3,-,TGTGCCAGCAGGCCCACAGGGGATACGCAGTATTTT,CASRPTGDTQYF
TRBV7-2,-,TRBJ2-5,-,TGTGCCAGCAGCTTGAGTTCTGGAGAGACCCAGTACTTC,CASSLSSGETQYF
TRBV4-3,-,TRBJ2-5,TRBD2,TGCGCCAGCAGCCAAGTGGGACTAGCGGGAGGAGAGACCCAGTACTTC,CASSQVGLAGGETQYF
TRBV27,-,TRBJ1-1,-,TGTGCCAGCAGTTTATCTCGGGTATCGAACACTGAAGCTTTCTTT,CASSLSRVSNTEAFF
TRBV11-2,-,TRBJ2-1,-,TGTGCCAGCAGGTTACGGGGGAGGAACCCCTGGAATGAGCAGTTCTTC,CASRLRGRNPWNEQFF
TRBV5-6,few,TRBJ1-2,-,TGTGCCAGCAGCTTTGGGGTTAGGGCCACCTTC,CASSFGVRATF
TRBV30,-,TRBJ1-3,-,TGTGCCTGGAGTGTACCTACAGGGACTGGAAACACCATATATTTT,CAWSVPTGTGNTIYF
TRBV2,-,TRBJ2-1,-,TGTGCCAGCAGTAATCCAGGGGTCAATGAGCAGTTCTTC,CASSNPGVNEQFF
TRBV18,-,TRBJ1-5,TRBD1,TGTGCCAGCTCTACAGGGGAGAATCAGCCCCAGCATTTT,CASSTGENQPQHF
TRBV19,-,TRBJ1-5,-,TGTGCCAGTAGTAATCATGGGGGGCGCGTCGGCGGTCAGCCCCAGCATTTT,CASSNHGGRVGGQPQHF
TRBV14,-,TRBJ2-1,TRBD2,TGTGCCAGCAGCCAGCGGCTAGCGGGACGGGATGAGCAGTTCTTC,CASSQRLAGRDEQFF
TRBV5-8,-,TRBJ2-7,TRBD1,TGTGCCAGCCGCACGACAGGGTTATCCTACGAGCAGTACTTC,CASRTTGLSYEQYF
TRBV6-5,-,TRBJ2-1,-,TGTGCCAGCAGAAGTACTGGTAGCTCCTACAATGAGCAGTTCTTC,CASRSTGSSYNEQFF
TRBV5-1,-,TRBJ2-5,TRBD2,TGCGCCAGCATTCTAACCCCTAGCGGGAGTCAAGAGACCCAGTACTTC,CASILTPSGSQETQYF
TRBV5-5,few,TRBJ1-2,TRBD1,TGTGCCAGCAGCTTCCGGGACAGGCTTCGGGTGTATGGCTACACCTTC,CASSFRDRLRVYGYTF
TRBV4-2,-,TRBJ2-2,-,TGTGCCAGCAGCCACGCCGGGTCTCACCCCACCGGGGAGCTGTTTTTT,CASSHAGSHPTGELFF
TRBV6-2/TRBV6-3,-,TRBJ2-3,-,TGTGCCAGCAGTTACTCCGTAGTAGCAGATACGCAGTATTTT,CASSYSVVADTQYF
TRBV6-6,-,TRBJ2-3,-,TGTGCCAGCACCCACCGCCGAAGCGGGCGGGGAGATACGCAGTATTTT,CASTHRRSGRGDTQYF
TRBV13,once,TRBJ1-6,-,TGTGCCAGCAGCCCTGGACAGTATAATTCACCCCTCCACTTT,CASSPGQYNSPLHF
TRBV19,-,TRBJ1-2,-,TGTGCCAGTAGTTTACCGGGGTTCGGATACTATGGCTACACCTTC,CASSLPGFGYYGYTF
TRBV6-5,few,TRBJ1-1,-,TGTGCCAGCAGTTACGCGGGGAACACTGAAGCTTTCTTT,CASSYAGNTEAFF
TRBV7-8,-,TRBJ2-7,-,TGTGCCAGCAGCTTTGGTCAGTGGAGTGATAGCTCCTACGAGCAGTACTTC,CASSFGQWSDSSYEQYF